Following are 9 T cell receptor beta chains from one sample sequenced in a study of Ad26.COV2.S vaccination and SARS-CoV-2 variants. Here immunoSEQ multiplex PCR was the method, and the copy in TCRdb shows in-frame clones only, minus some. The top ten clones hold approximately 1.9% of a sample with 300,000 to 350,000 clones, about 86% of them seen once. The treatment here: some 19 received Ad26.COV2.S at low or high dose, single or two shots; about 5 received placebo; per-sample allocation not given. Day 63 after the first vaccine or placebo injection was the time point for sampling. The sequencing here drew on peripheral blood, taken in a trial of Ad26.COV2.S vaccine versus placebo. Source of these receptors: a person aged 18-60 years who received the Ad26.COV2.S COVID-19 vaccine or a placebo.

The chain employs TRBV7-2 and TRBJ1-6, with D maybe TRBD1 (5 bases). Germline V gene lookup returns CDR1 SGHTA and CDR2 FQGNSA. This CDR3 contains 14 residues. Trimming stripped 1 base from V and 7 bases from J, with 8 bases between. The CDR3 sequence is CASSLGQRNSPLHF. The CDR3 DNA sequence: TGTGCCAGCAGCTTAGGACAGAGAAATTCACCCCTCCACTTT.

Note on this clone: Other DNA sequences in this sample translate to the same CDR3. The chain uses TRBV7-2 and TRBJ2-5; TRBD2 matches 8 bases. The V gene's germline CDR1 is SGHTA and CDR2 FQGNSA. V lost 5 bases to trimming and J lost 5 bases; unmatched junction nucleotides: 7. This CDR3 contains 14 residues. CDR3 in amino acids: CASSPAGGGETQYF. CDR3 bases: TGTGCCAGCAGCCCCGCGGGGGGCGGGGAGACCCAGTACTTC.

The chain employs TRBV11-2 and TRBJ1-3; 7 nucleotides line up with TRBD1. The germline V gene has CDR1 SGHAT and CDR2 FQNNGV. The length of the CDR3 is 17 residues. The trim removed 1 base at V and 3 bases at J, leaving 9 bases unmatched. In DNA form, the CDR3 reads TGTGCCAGCAGCTTAGGACACAGGGGACTCCTTGGAAACACCATATATTTT. Its protein is CASSLGHRGLLGNTIYF.

The CDR3 is CASSNNYEQYF. CDR3 sequence (DNA): TGTGCCAGCTCAAACAACTACGAGCAGTACTTC. V gene TRBV18 combines with J gene TRBJ2-7; no firm D call. This CDR3 has 11 amino acids. V lost 5 bases, J lost 3 bases, and 5 bases lay in between. CDR1 and CDR2 from the germline V gene are KGHSH and LQKENI. The complete variable domain, with remaining parts taken from reference TRBV18 and TRBJ2-7, reads NAGVMQNPRHLVRRRGQEARLRCSPMKGHSHVYWYRQLPEEGLKFMVYLQKENIIDESGMPKERFSAEFPKEGPSILRIQQVVRGDSAAYFCASSNNYEQYFGPGTRLTVT.

The chain links TRBV7-9 to TRBJ2-6; D gene unclear. This CDR3 region has 15 residues. Trimming shortened V by 4 bases and J by 4 bases, and 11 bases separated the two germline ends. The V gene's germline CDR1 is SEHNR and CDR2 FQNEAQ (reference sequence). CDR3 sequence (DNA): TGTGCCAGCAGCTCATCAGGCGCCGGGGCCAACGTCCTGACTTTC. This translates into CASSSSGAGANVLTF. The full variable domain, in which reference TRBV7-9 and TRBJ2-6 provide the parts outside the CDR3, is DTGVSQNPRHKITKRGQNVTFRCDPISEHNRLYWYRQTLGQGPEFLTYFQNEAQLEKSRLLSDRFSAERPKGSFSTLEIQRTEQGDSAMYLCASSSSGAGANVLTFGAGSRLTVL.

This rearrangement joins TRBV7-2 to TRBJ1-1, with D possibly matching TRBD1 (6 bases). The CDR3 is 13 amino acids. V shed 5 bases and J shed 6 bases, with 13 bases lying between them. Germline V lookup: CDR1 SGHTA, CDR2 FQGNSA. Written as DNA, the CDR3 is TGTGCCAGCAGCCTAGGGGGGATCCCTGAAGCTTTCTTT. This encodes CASSLGGIPEAFF.

This chain connects TRBV19 to TRBJ2-1; TRBD2 is a possible D gene (5 bases). Deletions cut 5 bases from V and 7 bases from J, with 15 bases between. Germline V gene data show CDR1 as LNHDA and CDR2 as SQIVND (reference sequence). The CDR3 covers 14 residues. The CDR3 DNA sequence: TGTGCCAGTAGTCGTCGGGGAGTGGGGAATGAGCAGTTCTTC. It is translated as CASSRRGVGNEQFF.

The V call is TRBV9, the J call TRBJ1-4, with D perhaps matching TRBD1 (5 bases). Germline CDR1 and CDR2: SGDLS and YYNGEE. Deletions cut 7 bases from V and 4 bases from J, with 14 bases between. The CDR3 sequence is 14 residues long. Written as DNA, the CDR3 is TGTGCCAGCGGGGTGGGACCGAGTAATGAAAAACTGTTTTTT. Translated: CASGVGPSNEKLFF. Variable domain in full (rest from reference TRBV9 and TRBJ1-4): DSGVTQTPKHLITATGQRVTLRCSPRSGDLSVYWYQQSLDQGLQFLIQYYNGEERAKGNILERFSAQQFPDLHSELNLSSLELGDSALYFCASGVGPSNEKLFFGSGTQLSVL.

The chain couples TRBV11-3 to TRBJ2-7; TRBD1 matches 10 bases. J was trimmed by 3 bases and V by 5 bases; bases with no gene match: 4. The germline V gene has CDR1 SGHNT and CDR2 YENEEA. The CDR3 spans 14 residues. CDR3: CASSPGQGDYEQYF. The CDR3 region has the DNA TGTGCCAGCAGCCCTGGACAGGGGGACTACGAGCAGTACTTC.